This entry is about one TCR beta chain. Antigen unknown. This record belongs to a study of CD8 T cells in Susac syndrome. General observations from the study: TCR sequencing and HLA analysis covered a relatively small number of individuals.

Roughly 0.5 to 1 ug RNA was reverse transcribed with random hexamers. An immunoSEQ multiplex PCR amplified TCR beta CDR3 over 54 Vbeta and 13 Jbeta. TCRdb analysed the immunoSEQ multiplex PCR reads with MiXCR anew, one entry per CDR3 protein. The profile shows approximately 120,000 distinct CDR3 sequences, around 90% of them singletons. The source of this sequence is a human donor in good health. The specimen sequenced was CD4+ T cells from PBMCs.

The CDR3 DNA follows: TGTGCCAGCAGTTACAACCCGACTGGAAACACCATATATTTT. Translation gives CASSYNPTGNTIYF. This chain links TRBV6-5 with TRBJ1-3; no clear D. The CDR3 sequence is 14 residues long. Germline V CDR1 and CDR2: MNHEY, SVGAGI. V was pared by 2 bases and J by 2 bases, with 7 bases between.